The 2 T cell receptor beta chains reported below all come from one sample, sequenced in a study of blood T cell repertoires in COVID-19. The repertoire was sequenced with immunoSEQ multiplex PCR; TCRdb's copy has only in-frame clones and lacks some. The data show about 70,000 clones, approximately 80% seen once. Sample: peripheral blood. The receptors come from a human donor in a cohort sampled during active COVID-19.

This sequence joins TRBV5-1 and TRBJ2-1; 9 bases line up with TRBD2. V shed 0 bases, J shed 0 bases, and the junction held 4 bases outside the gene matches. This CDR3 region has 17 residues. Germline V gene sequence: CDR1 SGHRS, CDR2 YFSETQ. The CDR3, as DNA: TGCGCCAGCAGCTTGGAGTTTAGCGGGAGCTCCTACAATGAGCAGTTCTTC. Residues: CASSLEFSGSSYNEQFF.

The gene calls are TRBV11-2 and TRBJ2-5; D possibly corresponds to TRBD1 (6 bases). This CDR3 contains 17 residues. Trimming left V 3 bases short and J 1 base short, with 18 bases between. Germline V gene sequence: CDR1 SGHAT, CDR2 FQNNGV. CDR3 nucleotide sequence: TGTGCCAGCAGCTTGGGGGCCCTTCGGGTAGGCCAAGAGACCCAGTACTTC. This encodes CASSLGALRVGQETQYF.